This T cell receptor (beta chain) was recorded in a study of PD-1 blockade in classical Hodgkin lymphoma (dated by TCRdb to the early 2020s). A note on the overall study: Nivolumab dosing was 3 mg/kg intravenously every 2 weeks, continuing until either disease progression or unacceptable toxicity. The study used CyTOF and TCR beta sequencing to define a peripheral blood immune signature of response to PD-1 blockade in classical Hodgkin lymphoma. Findings and caveats that apply to the study as a whole: Lower diversity was seen in patients whose nivolumab began less than 1 year after ASCT, and these patients were left out of later analyses so that immune reconstitution would not confound the results. Among trial patients, those achieving complete response had baseline diversity similar to that of newly diagnosed patients, while diversity was significantly lower in partial responders and progressors. The study covered only a single clinical trial cohort, and the causes of the repertoire differences, possibly disease activity or prior therapy, were still not defined. CD4+ but not CD8+ TCR diversity rose significantly by C4D1 (p=0.0027 vs p=0.16), most apparent in complete responders (p=0.02). Baseline TCR diversity was reported to be lower in newly diagnosed patients than in healthy donors and to be lower still in relapsed/refractory patients.

A word on this clone: This receptor's antigen is unknown. Qualities for individual bases were not recorded, and no much larger clone is one base off.

The Qiagen DNeasy kit was used to extract genomic DNA from unsorted PBMCs and from the negatively selected CD4+ and CD8+ fractions. TCR beta CDR3 regions were subjected to amplification by immunoSEQ multiplex PCR with primers that anneal to V and J segments. A synthetic immune receptor repertoire was used to minimize amplification bias, and any residual bias was removed computationally once sequencing was done. Regarding the original processing steps: Custom Python scripts were used to quantify repertoire diversity as the Shannon entropy index. Unsorted, CD4+ and CD8+ repertoires were analyzed separately, except in combined analyses where CD4+ and CD8+ sequences were merged in silico. Clonal expansion was defined as at least a 2-fold frequency increase after treatment relative to C1D1, with a pseudocount of 0.5 for undetected baseline clones. Clones with 0 or 1 copy at C1D1 were defined as singleton clones, while clones with 2 or more copies were defined as non-singleton clones. Clones expanded in unsorted samples were labelled as CD4+, CD8+ or unknown by matching protein sequences in sorted samples from the same patient. Diversity changes from C1D1 to C4D1 were tested in paired samples using Wilcoxon tests. TCRdb obtained this table from immuneACCESS and retained in-frame rearrangements with V and J assigned. These tables miss some clones; where compared with another copy, unresolved V genes account for less than half of the shortfall, and the remainder is unexplained. The DNA was the basis for D and trimming; V, J and clone size are from that table. Within this sample are 45,000 to 65,000 clones, with around two thirds of them counted one time only. Around 15% of the sample comes from the top ten.

The sample's time point label, decoded: cycle 2 day 1 (C2D1) of nivolumab. Every trial patient had relapsed after autologous stem cell transplantation, and cohorts A, B and C differed in prior brentuximab vedotin exposure. A total of under 70 patients with relapsed/refractory classical Hodgkin lymphoma made up the trial cohort, and each patient's best overall response was complete response, partial response or progressive disease. Single-agent nivolumab was administered to trial patients in the multi-cohort phase II CheckMate 205 trial. An independent review committee assessed best overall response by applying the 2007 International Working Group response criteria. Trial PBMCs were obtained immediately prior to nivolumab initiation (C1D1) and on therapy at cycle 2 day 1 and cycle 4 day 1. Peripheral blood was collected in 8 mL Vacutainer Cell Preparation Tubes, from which PBMCs were isolated by centrifugation and then cryopreserved.

Trimming removed 3 bases from V and 10 bases from J; the gene matches leave 9 bases unexplained. Including the terminal cysteine and phenylalanine, the CDR3 comprises 16 residues. Only the CDR3 portion is preserved as DNA: 48 bases, with reading frame beginning at the first base. CDR1 and CDR2 are read off the germline V gene as SGHDN and FVKESK. The receptor was isolated from a human donor with classical Hodgkin lymphoma. The sample consisted of peripheral blood mononuclear cells (PBMCs), taken before the second cycle of nivolumab. This sequence uses TRBV14 and TRBJ2-1; 13 central nucleotides agree with TRBD2. The nucleotide sequence reads TGTGCCAGCAGCCAGCCCTGGACTAGCGGGAGAGAGGAGCAGTTCTTC. The encoded protein is CASSQPWTSGREEQFF.